These 9 T cell receptor beta chains were all obtained from the same sample, sequenced in a study of T cell responses to AZD1222 COVID-19 vaccine. Assay: immunoSEQ multiplex PCR; the TCRdb copy retains only in-frame clones and omits some. The data contain 150,000 to 200,000 clones, around 94% of them singletons. The source was peripheral blood, collected 28 days after the second AZD1222 dose. The receptors were gathered from an adult who received the AZD1222 COVID-19 vaccine.

This chain links TRBV4-1 with TRBJ1-3; 7 bases are shared with TRBD1. Per the germline V gene, CDR1 is MGHRA and CDR2 is YSYEKL. The CDR3 loop spans 16 amino acids. V gave up 1 base and J gave up 1 base; unmatched junction bases: 4. The CDR3 region is CASSQVQGMSGNTIYF. CDR3 coding DNA: TGCGCCAGCAGCCAAGTACAGGGGATGTCTGGAAACACCATATATTTT.

This sequence joins TRBV10-3 and TRBJ2-7; 8 bases line up with TRBD1. The length of the CDR3 is 15 residues. The trim removed 3 bases at V and 4 bases at J, leaving 8 bases unmatched. Germline CDR1 reads ENHRY; CDR2 reads SYGVKD. CDR3 in amino acids: CAISETPGGLYEQYF. In DNA form, the CDR3 reads TGTGCCATCAGTGAAACGCCAGGGGGCTTATACGAGCAGTACTTC.

The chain is built from TRBV12-3 or TRBV12-4 and TRBJ1-1; no clear D. V shed 2 bases and J shed 4 bases, with 8 bases lying between them. The CDR3 is made up of 13 amino acids. CDR3 loop: CASSLPETTEAFF. In DNA, the CDR3 is TGTGCCAGCAGTTTACCCGAAACCACTGAAGCTTTCTTT.

The V call is TRBV6-5, the J call TRBJ2-7; D is undetermined. V lost 0 bases to trimming and J lost 0 bases, with 12 bases between them. The V gene's germline CDR1 is MNHEY and CDR2 SVGAGI. The CDR3 is 16 amino acids. The CDR3 here is CASSYSPSVSSYEQYF. For the CDR3, the DNA is TGTGCCAGCAGTTACTCACCTTCAGTTTCCTCCTACGAGCAGTACTTC.

The rearrangement uses TRBV6-5 and TRBJ1-1, with no clear D. Trimming left V 7 bases short and J 3 bases short, with 15 bases between. This CDR3 comprises 14 residues. Germline V gene lookup returns CDR1 MNHEY and CDR2 SVGAGI. CDR3 in DNA: TGTGCCAGCAAGTTACGTCCCTCAGACACTGAAGCTTTCTTT. Translating gives CASKLRPSDTEAFF.

The rearrangement uses TRBV4-1 and TRBJ2-1; D not resolved. The CDR3 runs 15 residues. Trimming stripped 1 base from V and 2 bases from J, with 9 bases between. The germline V gene has CDR1 MGHRA and CDR2 YSYEKL. The CDR3 is CASSQVKGPYNEQFF. CDR3 nucleotide sequence: TGCGCCAGCAGCCAAGTGAAAGGGCCCTACAATGAGCAGTTCTTC.

V gene TRBV30 combines with J gene TRBJ1-1; no definite D call. The CDR3 loop spans 12 amino acids. CDR1 and CDR2 (germline): GTSNPN, SVGIG (reference sequence). The V end lost 4 bases, the J end lost 3 bases, and 9 bases lay between the germline ends. The CDR3 DNA sequence: TGTGCCTGGATGAGGGAGGACACTGAAGCTTTCTTT. As protein: CAWMREDTEAFF.

The chain recombines TRBV7-9 with TRBJ1-6; 9 bases fit TRBD1. Per the germline V gene, CDR1 is SEHNR and CDR2 is FQNEAQ (reference sequence). Unmatched junction bases numbered 6, after V lost 5 bases and J lost 7 bases. The CDR3 extends over 15 amino acids. The CDR3 here is CASSTWGQGNSPLHF. Written as DNA, the CDR3 is TGTGCCAGCAGCACTTGGGGACAGGGCAATTCACCCCTCCACTTT.

The chain is built from TRBV11-3 and TRBJ1-2; D is perhaps TRBD1 (5 bases). Per germline, CDR1 SGHNT and CDR2 YENEEA. Deletions cut 0 bases from V and 6 bases from J, with 14 bases between. CDR3 length equals 15 residues. The CDR3, as DNA: TGTGCCAGCAGCTTAGACTTTGGGGCAGGCGATGGCTACACCTTC. It is translated as CASSLDFGAGDGYTF. The whole variable domain, remainder taken from reference TRBV11-3 and TRBJ1-2, is EAGVVQSPRYKIIEKKQPVAFWCNPISGHNTLYWYLQNLGQGPELLIRYENEEAVDDSQLPKDRFSAERLKGVDSTLKIQPAELGDSAVYLCASSLDFGAGDGYTFGSGTRLTVV.